The sequence of this T cell receptor beta chain was determined in a study of T-cell reconstitution after alpha-beta-depleted transplantation in children. Researchers prepared the TCRbeta library using unique molecular identifiers, the study reports. MiXCR, applied by TCRdb to the PCR reads, yields one record per CDR3 protein. This sample yields some 500,000 distinct CDR3 sequences, of which about 30% are seen a single time; 2% to 3% belongs to the top ten. In this sample, this clonotype turned up a few times. The CDR3 totals 14 residues. With V trimmed by 6 bases and J by 4 bases, 5 bases remained unmatched.

This receptor was taken from a human donor who donated a stem cell graft to a child with aplastic anemia. The sequencing used PBMCs from the stem cell graft donor, collected from the stem cell graft. This chain joins TRBV12-3 or TRBV12-4 and TRBJ2-5, with 10 bases that match TRBD2. The CDR3 region is CASRASGSIETQYF. CDR3 DNA: TGTGCCAGCAGAGCTAGCGGGAGTATAGAGACCCAGTACTTC.